The 30 T cell receptor beta chains presented below share a single source sample, sequenced in a study of blood T cell repertoires in COVID-19. Produced via immunoSEQ multiplex PCR; TCRdb's table is partial and in-frame only. There are roughly 200,000 clones in the sample; 75% to 90% occur only once, and 5% to 7.5% lies in the top ten. Sequences were obtained from PBMCs or T cells enriched from blood (not recorded which). These receptors were collected from a man aged 35 to 55 who had recovered from COVID-19.

In this sample, this clone turned up once. The chain couples TRBV5-1 to TRBJ2-3; the match to TRBD1 covers 7 bases. The V gene end was trimmed by 4 bases and the J gene end by 2 bases; junction bases not matched to a gene: 7. CDR1 SGHRS and CDR2 YFSETQ come from the germline V gene. The CDR3 has 15 amino acids. The CDR3 spells CASSPRGSYTDTQYF. The CDR3 DNA reads as TGCGCCAGCAGCCCCAGGGGGTCCTACACAGATACGCAGTATTTT.

V and J are TRBV11-2 and TRBJ1-2; 7 bases align to TRBD1. The germline gives CDR1 SGHAT, CDR2 FQNNGV. The trim removed 5 bases at V and 6 bases at J, leaving 9 bases unmatched. The CDR3 has 14 residues. The CDR3 loop is CASSPAQGYHGYTF. CDR3 nucleotides: TGTGCCAGCAGCCCGGCACAGGGGTATCATGGCTACACCTTC.

The chain uses TRBV30 and TRBJ1-2; the D is unclear. The CDR3 loop spans 11 amino acids. The germline V and J ends were trimmed by 1 base and 4 bases, with 4 bases remaining between them. Germline loops: CDR1 GTSNPN, CDR2 SVGIG (reference sequence). The CDR3 is CAWSAVYGYTF. Written as DNA, the CDR3 is TGTGCCTGGAGTGCGGTCTATGGCTACACCTTC.

V usage is TRBV2 and J usage is TRBJ1-6, with D tentatively TRBD1 (5 bases). This CDR3 is 14 amino acids long. V lost 6 bases and J lost 0, with 6 bases in between. Per the germline V gene, CDR1 is SNHLY and CDR2 is FYNNEI. The CDR3 DNA is TGTGCCAGCAGAGGGGACTCCTATAATTCACCCCTCCACTTT. Its protein is CASRGDSYNSPLHF.

This clone appeared once. The V call is TRBV28, the J call TRBJ2-5, with D possibly matching TRBD2 (5 bases). This CDR3 region has 13 residues. The V end lost 3 bases, the J end lost 5 bases, and 10 bases lay between the germline ends. Germline values: CDR1 MDHEN, CDR2 SYDVKM. DNA for the CDR3: TGTGCCAGCAGTTTCGGACTTACGGAGACCCAGTACTTC. Translation gives CASSFGLTETQYF.

J is TRBJ2-7 and V is TRBV5-8; D gene ambiguous. The V gene's germline CDR1 is SGHTS and CDR2 YDEGEE. This CDR3 is built from 15 residues. The germline V and J ends were trimmed by 0 bases and 4 bases, with 14 bases remaining between them. The CDR3 reads CASSLARRGGYEQYF. The CDR3 DNA follows: TGTGCCAGCAGCTTGGCTCGGAGAGGTGGTTACGAGCAGTACTTC.

This chain links TRBV7-3 with TRBJ1-1, with a tentative D call TRBD1 (5 bases). The CDR3 contains 13 residues. Germline values: CDR1 SGHTA, CDR2 FQGTGA. V gave up 5 bases and J gave up 4 bases, with 11 bases separating them. The CDR3 is CASSPGASTEAFF. CDR3 sequence (DNA): TGTGCCAGCAGCCCTGGGGCGTCCACTGAAGCTTTCTTT.

The table lists this clone with a count of one. V is TRBV6-5 and J is TRBJ2-2, with D hard to call. CDR1 and CDR2 (germline): MNHEY, SVGAGI. V was shortened by 6 bases and J by 6 bases, with 11 bases between the two germline ends. The CDR3 covers 13 residues. In DNA form, the CDR3 reads TGTGCCAGCAGCTCCTCGGTTGCCGGGGAGCTGTTTTTT. This gives the protein CASSSSVAGELFF.

The chain is built from TRBV2 and TRBJ1-6; D gene uncertain. The CDR3 length is 15 residues. V lost 4 bases to trimming and J lost 6 bases, with 13 bases between them. CDR1 and CDR2 (germline): SNHLY, FYNNEI. CDR3 residues: CASSAEGGLNSPLHF. The CDR3 DNA reads as TGTGCCAGCAGTGCTGAAGGTGGGCTTAATTCACCCCTCCACTTT. The full variable domain, in which reference TRBV2 and TRBJ1-6 provide the parts outside the CDR3, is EPEVTQTPSHQVTQMGQEVILRCVPISNHLYFYWYRQILGQKVEFLVSFYNNEISEKSEIFDDQFSVERPDGSNFTLKIRSTKLEDSAMYFCASSAEGGLNSPLHFGNGTRLTVT.

The chain recombines TRBV11-2 with TRBJ2-7; no clear D gene. Trimming took off 3 bases at V and 6 bases at J, with 9 bases between the two ends. Germline V gene sequence: CDR1 SGHAT, CDR2 FQNNGV. The CDR3 consists of 12 residues. The CDR3 region has the DNA TGTGCCAGCAGCTTCATTAGTTCCGAGCAGTACTTC. It encodes CASSFISSEQYF.

The chain recombines TRBV4-1 with TRBJ1-5; no firm D call. There are 16 residues in the CDR3. Trimming pared 3 bases from V and 9 bases from J, leaving 21 bases between. Germline V gives CDR1 MGHRA, CDR2 YSYEKL. The CDR3 nucleotides are TGCGCCAGCAGCCAGGTGGCAGGTCTAAGAAGTGGGCCCCAGCATTTT. Translation: CASSQVAGLRSGPQHF.

For this clone: One junction end disagrees with the germline gene, perhaps due to a read error. The chain recombines TRBV27 with TRBJ1-5; 7 bases align to TRBD1. The CDR3 has 16 amino acids. Germline lookup yields CDR1 MNHEY and CDR2 SMNVEV (reference sequence). The CDR3 region has the DNA TGTGCCAGCAGTTCCGGACAGGAACTATCCAATCGGCCCCAGCATTTT. It codes for CASSSGQELSNRPQHF.

V and J are TRBV11-2 and TRBJ2-7, with 11 bases that match TRBD2. V shed 10 bases and J 0 bases; nucleotides not matched to a gene: 2. This CDR3 region has 13 residues. The germline gives CDR1 SGHAT, CDR2 FQNNGV. CDR3 DNA: TGTGCCACGGGACTAGCGGCCTCCTACGAGCAGTACTTC. Amino acids: CATGLAASYEQYF.

Worth noting for this clone: An end of the junction differs from the germline gene, which may be a read error. The rearrangement uses TRBV13 and TRBJ1-1, with TRBD1 matching over 11 bases. In germline, CDR1 is PRHDT, CDR2 FYEKMQ (reference sequence). There are 14 residues in the CDR3. The CDR3 DNA is TGTGCCAGCAGCCTAGGACAGGGGGCCCCCGAAGCTTTCTTT. It translates to CASSLGQGAPEAFF.

This rearrangement joins TRBV5-1 to TRBJ1-1; perhaps TRBD1 as D (6 bases). V lost 0 bases and J 3 bases, leaving 12 bases between the germline ends. Germline V gives CDR1 SGHRS, CDR2 YFSETQ. This CDR3 region has 15 residues. CDR3 sequence (DNA): TGCGCCAGCAGCTTGGCGGGAGGGGGATACACTGAAGCTTTCTTT. This codes for CASSLAGGGYTEAFF.

As concerns this clone: The same CDR3 arises from other DNA sequences in this sample as well. The chain has TRBV5-1 and TRBJ2-3, with TRBD1 identical over 8 bases. This CDR3 has 15 residues. The germline CDR1 and CDR2 sequences are SGHRS and YFSETQ. V trimming: 1 base; J trimming: 1 base; junction bases outside the gene matches: 2. Here the CDR3 reads CASSLSGGGTDTQYF. The CDR3, as DNA: TGCGCCAGCAGCTTGTCAGGGGGCGGCACAGATACGCAGTATTTT.

The rearrangement uses TRBV28 and TRBJ1-2, with TRBD1 as a possible D gene (6 bases). CDR1 and CDR2 from the germline V gene are MDHEN and SYDVKM. With 4 bases removed from V and 2 bases from J, the gap between germline ends came to 14 bases. The CDR3 has 15 residues. DNA for the CDR3: TGTGCCAGCAGTTCCGGCGGGGGGACAAACTATGGCTACACCTTC. Translation: CASSSGGGTNYGYTF.

The rearrangement joins TRBV9 to TRBJ1-3; 10 positions match TRBD1. Germline CDR1 and CDR2: SGDLS and YYNGEE. This CDR3 is 18 amino acids long. Unmatched junction bases numbered 14, after V lost 3 bases and J lost 5 bases. Here the CDR3 DNA reads TGTGCCAGCAGCGAGCCCCGAACGGGACAGGGGTTAAGAAACACCATATATTTT. This translates into CASSEPRTGQGLRNTIYF.

This clone has a single count. The chain is built from TRBV6-5 and TRBJ2-1, with TRBD1 as a possible D gene (5 bases). Between the trimmed V and J ends, which lost 8 bases and 6 bases, there was a span of 11 bases. This CDR3 region has 12 residues. The germline V gene encodes CDR1 MNHEY and CDR2 SVGAGI. CDR3 bases: TGTGCCAGCCGACAGACTCGCAATGAGCAGTTCTTC. This gives the protein CASRQTRNEQFF.

This clone has only a few counts. Other DNA sequences of this sample code for an identical CDR3. The chain couples TRBV7-8 to TRBJ1-1; tentative D call: TRBD1 (5 bases). Trimming removed 4 bases at V and 5 bases at J, with 14 bases between. The germline gives CDR1 SGHVS, CDR2 FQNEAQ. The CDR3 runs 14 residues. The CDR3 region has the DNA TGTGCCAGCAGCTCCCAGGGTAAAGTAACTGAAGCTTTCTTT. As protein: CASSSQGKVTEAFF.

This clone was observed a handful of times. The V and J genes are TRBV18 and TRBJ1-3, with D perhaps matching TRBD1 (6 bases). The CDR3 spans 15 residues. V was cut by 0 bases and J by 3 bases, with 9 bases left in between. The germline V gene encodes CDR1 KGHSH and CDR2 LQKENI. CDR3 loop: CASSPPTGNGNTIYF. The CDR3 nucleotides read TGTGCCAGCTCACCACCTACAGGGAATGGAAACACCATATATTTT.

V usage is TRBV7-2 and J usage is TRBJ2-4; tentatively, D is TRBD2 (6 bases). Per germline, CDR1 SGHTA and CDR2 FQGNSA. The CDR3 is 16 amino acids. Trimming shortened V by 2 bases and J by 2 bases, and 13 bases separated the two germline ends. CDR3 amino acids: CASSLNTRTTKNIQYF. The CDR3 DNA follows: TGTGCCAGCAGCTTAAACACCAGGACTACCAAAAACATTCAGTACTTC. The full variable domain, its missing parts supplied by reference TRBV7-2 and TRBJ2-4, is GAGVSQSPSNKVTEKGKDVELRCDPISGHTALYWYRQSLGQGLEFLIYFQGNSAPDKSGLPSDRFSAERTGGSVSTLTIQRTQQEDSAVYLCASSLNTRTTKNIQYFGAGTRLSVL.

This chain links TRBV25-1 with TRBJ2-3; 10 bases are a match to TRBD2. CDR1 is MGHDK and CDR2 is SYGVNS in the germline V gene. CDR3 length equals 15 residues. J lost 6 bases, V lost 9 bases, and 12 bases had no gene match. The CDR3 DNA reads as TGTGCCAGTTCATCCACTAGCGGGATTGGGGATACGCAGTATTTT. Translating it yields CASSSTSGIGDTQYF.

The rearrangement uses TRBV19 and TRBJ1-1; a possible D gene is TRBD1 (5 bases). V was clipped by 6 bases and J by 10 bases, with 18 bases between them. Germline V gene sequence: CDR1 LNHDA, CDR2 SQIVND (reference sequence). The CDR3 length is 13 residues. CDR3 DNA: TGTGCCAGTAGGGAGGGGCGGCCTGGGGGAGCTTTCTTT. Translating it yields CASREGRPGGAFF.

This clone appeared a few times. The chain recombines TRBV5-1 with TRBJ2-1, with 10 bases matching TRBD1. The CDR3 runs 14 residues. The germline V gene has CDR1 SGHRS and CDR2 YFSETQ. The J segment lost 10 bases and the V segment lost 3 bases, leaving 7 bases of the junction unmatched. CDR3 coding DNA: TGCGCCAGCAGCTCCGGGACAGGGGTCGCAGAGCAGTTCTTC. Its protein product is CASSSGTGVAEQFF.

This chain connects TRBV6-2 or TRBV6-3 to TRBJ1-1; 7 nucleotides match TRBD1. CDR1 and CDR2 (germline): MNHEY, SVGEGT. The V segment lost 2 bases and the J segment 0 bases; nucleotides outside the gene matches: 6. This CDR3 is 16 amino acids long. This CDR3 is CASSYQGVRMNTEAFF. In nucleotides, the CDR3 is TGTGCCAGCAGTTACCAGGGGGTAAGGATGAACACTGAAGCTTTCTTT.

This clone was recorded a few times. This chain connects TRBV28 to TRBJ1-2; D might be TRBD1 (6 bases). This CDR3 contains 12 residues. Germline-derived CDR1 and CDR2 are MDHEN and SYDVKM. Trimming removed 6 bases from V and 8 bases from J, with 13 bases in between. CDR3: CASRQTGGGYTF. In nucleotides, the CDR3 is TGTGCCAGCAGACAGACAGGTGGGGGCTACACCTTC.

V is TRBV28 and J is TRBJ1-1; 8 bases align to TRBD1. Germline assignment: CDR1 MDHEN and CDR2 SYDVKM. The CDR3 is 13 amino acids. V was pared by 1 base and J by 10 bases, with 5 bases of the junction left unmatched. CDR3 DNA sequence: TGTGCCAGCAGTTTATTGCAGGGGGCGAGAGCTTTCTTT. Protein sequence: CASSLLQGARAFF. Full variable domain (missing parts from reference TRBV28 and TRBJ1-1): DVKVTQSSRYLVKRTGEKVFLECVQDMDHENMFWYRQDPGLGLRLIYFSYDVKMKEKGDIPEGYSVSREKKERFSLILESASTNQTSMYLCASSLLQGARAFFGQGTRLTVV.

The chain recombines TRBV27 with TRBJ2-7, with 9 bases aligning to TRBD2. V lost 7 bases to trimming and J lost 6 bases; unmatched junction nucleotides: 16. This CDR3 contains 16 residues. Germline V gives CDR1 MNHEY, CDR2 SMNVEV (reference sequence). CDR3 residues: CASTPSGGGRASEQYF. For the CDR3, the DNA is TGTGCCAGCACCCCGTCAGGTGGCGGGAGGGCCAGCGAGCAGTACTTC.

The chain is built from TRBV2 and TRBJ2-5, with 10 bases lining up with TRBD2. The CDR3 length is 14 residues. CDR1 is SNHLY and CDR2 is FYNNEI in the germline V gene. After removal of 5 bases from V and 3 bases from J, the junction contained 3 bases not matched to a gene. CDR3 nucleotide sequence: TGTGCCAGCAGTTTTAGCGGGAGGAAAGAGACCCAGTACTTC. Its protein is CASSFSGRKETQYF.